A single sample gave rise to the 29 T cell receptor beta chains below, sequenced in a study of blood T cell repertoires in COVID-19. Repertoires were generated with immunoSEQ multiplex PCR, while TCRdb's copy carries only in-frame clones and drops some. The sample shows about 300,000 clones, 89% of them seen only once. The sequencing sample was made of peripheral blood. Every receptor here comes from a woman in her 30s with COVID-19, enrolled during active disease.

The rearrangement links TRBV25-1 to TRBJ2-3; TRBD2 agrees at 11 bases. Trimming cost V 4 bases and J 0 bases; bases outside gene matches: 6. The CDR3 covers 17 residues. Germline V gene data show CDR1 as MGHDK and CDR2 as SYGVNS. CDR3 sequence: CASSVLAGESSTDTQYF. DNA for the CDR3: TGTGCCAGCAGTGTACTAGCGGGGGAGTCTAGCACAGATACGCAGTATTTT.

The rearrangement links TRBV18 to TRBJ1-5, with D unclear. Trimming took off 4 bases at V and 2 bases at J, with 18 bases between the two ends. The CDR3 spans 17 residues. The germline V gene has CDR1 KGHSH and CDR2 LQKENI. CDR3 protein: CASSRQAPGKGNQPQHF. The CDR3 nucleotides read TGTGCCAGCTCACGCCAAGCCCCAGGAAAGGGCAATCAGCCCCAGCATTTT. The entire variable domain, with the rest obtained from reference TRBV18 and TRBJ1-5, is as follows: NAGVMQNPRHLVRRRGQEARLRCSPMKGHSHVYWYRQLPEEGLKFMVYLQKENIIDESGMPKERFSAEFPKEGPSILRIQQVVRGDSAAYFCASSRQAPGKGNQPQHFGDGTRLSIL.

Here the CDR3 reads CASSWDSSYNSPLHF. The CDR3 region has the DNA TGTGCCAGCTCGTGGGACAGCTCCTATAATTCACCCCTCCACTTT. The V call is TRBV18, the J call TRBJ1-6, with 7 positions matching TRBD1. Germline V gene sequence: CDR1 KGHSH, CDR2 LQKENI. With V trimmed by 6 bases and J by 0 bases, 2 bases remained unmatched. The CDR3 has 15 amino acids.

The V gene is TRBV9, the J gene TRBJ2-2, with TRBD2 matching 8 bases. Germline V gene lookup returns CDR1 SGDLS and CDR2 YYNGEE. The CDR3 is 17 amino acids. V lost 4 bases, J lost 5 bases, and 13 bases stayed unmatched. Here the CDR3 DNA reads TGTGCCAGCAGCCCAGTTTCGACTAGCGTTGGGACCGGGGAGCTGTTTTTT. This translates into CASSPVSTSVGTGELFF.

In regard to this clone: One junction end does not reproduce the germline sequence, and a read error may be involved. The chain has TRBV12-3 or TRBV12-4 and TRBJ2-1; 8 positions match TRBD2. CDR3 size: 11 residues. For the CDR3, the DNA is TGTGCCAGCAGTACCGGACTAGCTTCGGTCTTC. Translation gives CASSTGLASVF.

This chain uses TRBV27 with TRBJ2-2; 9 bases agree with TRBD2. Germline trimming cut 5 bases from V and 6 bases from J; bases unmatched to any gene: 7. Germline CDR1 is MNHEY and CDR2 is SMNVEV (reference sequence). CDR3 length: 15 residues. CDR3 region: CASSNTAGGSGELFF. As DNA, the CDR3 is TGTGCCAGCAGTAACACAGCGGGGGGTTCCGGGGAGCTGTTTTTT.

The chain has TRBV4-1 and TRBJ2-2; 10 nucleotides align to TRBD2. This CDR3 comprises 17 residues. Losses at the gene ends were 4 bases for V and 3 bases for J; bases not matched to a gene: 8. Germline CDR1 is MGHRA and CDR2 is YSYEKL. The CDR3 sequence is CASSRSSGGSHTGELFF. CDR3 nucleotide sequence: TGCGCCAGCAGCCGGAGTAGCGGGGGGTCCCACACCGGGGAGCTGTTTTTT.

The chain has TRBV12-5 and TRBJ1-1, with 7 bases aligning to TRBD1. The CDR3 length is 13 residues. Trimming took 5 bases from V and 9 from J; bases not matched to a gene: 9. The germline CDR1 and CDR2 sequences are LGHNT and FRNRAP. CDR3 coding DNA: TGTGCTAGTGGTCCACCGGGACAGTCAAAAGCTTTCTTT. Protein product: CASGPPGQSKAFF.

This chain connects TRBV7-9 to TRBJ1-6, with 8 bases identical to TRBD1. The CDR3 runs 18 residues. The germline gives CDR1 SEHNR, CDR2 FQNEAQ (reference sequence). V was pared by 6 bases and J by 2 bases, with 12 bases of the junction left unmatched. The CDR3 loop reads CASSFYGQGLPYNSPLHF. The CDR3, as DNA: TGTGCCAGCAGTTTTTACGGACAGGGACTACCCTATAATTCACCCCTCCACTTT.

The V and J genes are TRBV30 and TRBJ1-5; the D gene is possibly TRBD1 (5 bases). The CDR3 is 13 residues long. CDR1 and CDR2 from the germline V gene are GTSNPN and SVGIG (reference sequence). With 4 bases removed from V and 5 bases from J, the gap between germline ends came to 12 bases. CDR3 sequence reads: CAWTSGGYQPQHF. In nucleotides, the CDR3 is TGTGCCTGGACCAGCGGGGGATATCAGCCCCAGCATTTT.

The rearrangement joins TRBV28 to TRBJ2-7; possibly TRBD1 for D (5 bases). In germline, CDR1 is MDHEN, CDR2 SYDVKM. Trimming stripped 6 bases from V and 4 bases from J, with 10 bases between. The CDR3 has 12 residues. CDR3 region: CASSQGFYEQYV. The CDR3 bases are TGTGCCAGCAGCCAGGGTTTTTACGAGCAGTACGTC.

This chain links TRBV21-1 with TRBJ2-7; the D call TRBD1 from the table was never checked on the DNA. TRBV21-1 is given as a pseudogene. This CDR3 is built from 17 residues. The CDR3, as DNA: TGTGCCAGCACCCTAGCACCAGGGACATCCAGCTCCTACGAGCAGTACTTC. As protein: CASTLAPGTSSSYEQYF.

DNA of the CDR3: TGTGCCAGCAGACAGGACAGTAACACTGAAGCTTTCTTT. It encodes CASRQDSNTEAFF. This rearrangement joins TRBV11-3 to TRBJ1-1; D perhaps matches TRBD1 (6 bases). Trimming left V 6 bases short and J 2 bases short, with 10 bases between. CDR3 length equals 13 residues. CDR1 and CDR2 from the germline V gene are SGHNT and YENEEA. Variable domain in full (rest from reference TRBV11-3 and TRBJ1-1): EAGVVQSPRYKIIEKKQPVAFWCNPISGHNTLYWYLQNLGQGPELLIRYENEEAVDDSQLPKDRFSAERLKGVDSTLKIQPAELGDSAVYLCASRQDSNTEAFFGQGTRLTVV.

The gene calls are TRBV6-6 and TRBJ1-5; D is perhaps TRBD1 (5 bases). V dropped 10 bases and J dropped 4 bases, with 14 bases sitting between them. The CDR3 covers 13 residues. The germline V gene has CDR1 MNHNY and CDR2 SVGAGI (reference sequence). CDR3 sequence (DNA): TGTGCCACCTGCGTGACAGCGAATCAGCCCCAGCATTTT. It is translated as CATCVTANQPQHF.

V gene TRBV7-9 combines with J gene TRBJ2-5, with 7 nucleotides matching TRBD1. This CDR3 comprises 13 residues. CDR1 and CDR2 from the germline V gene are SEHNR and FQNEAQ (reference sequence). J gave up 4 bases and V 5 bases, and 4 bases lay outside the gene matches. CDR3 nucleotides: TGTGCCAGCAGCGTCTGGGACAGAGAGACCCAGTACTTC. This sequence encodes CASSVWDRETQYF.

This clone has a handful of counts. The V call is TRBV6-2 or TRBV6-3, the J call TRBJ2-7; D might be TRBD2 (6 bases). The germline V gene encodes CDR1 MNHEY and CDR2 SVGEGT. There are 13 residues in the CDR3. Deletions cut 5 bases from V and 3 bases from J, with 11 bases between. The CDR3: CASSRGGFYEQYV. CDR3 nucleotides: TGTGCCAGCAGTCGGGGAGGCTTCTACGAGCAGTACGTC.

The CDR3 region is CASSLVRLAGAPTQYF. For the CDR3, the DNA is TGTGCCAGCAGCTTGGTTCGGCTAGCGGGGGCCCCTACGCAGTATTTT. The gene calls are TRBV5-6 and TRBJ2-3; TRBD2 matches 10 bases. V trimming: 0 bases; J trimming: 8 bases; junction bases outside the gene matches: 9. Germline loops: CDR1 SGHDT, CDR2 YYEEEE. This CDR3 is built from 16 residues.

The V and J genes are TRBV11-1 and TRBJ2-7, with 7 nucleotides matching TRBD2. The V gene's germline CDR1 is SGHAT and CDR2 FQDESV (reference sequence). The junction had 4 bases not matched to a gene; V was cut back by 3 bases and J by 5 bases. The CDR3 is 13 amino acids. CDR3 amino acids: CASSFSLANEQYF. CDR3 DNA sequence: TGTGCCAGCAGCTTTTCACTAGCGAACGAGCAGTACTTC.

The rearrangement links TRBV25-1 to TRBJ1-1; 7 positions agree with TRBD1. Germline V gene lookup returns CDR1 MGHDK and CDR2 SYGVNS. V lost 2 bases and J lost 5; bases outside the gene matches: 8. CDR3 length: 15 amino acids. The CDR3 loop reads CASSEVKGGRTEAFF. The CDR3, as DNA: TGTGCCAGCAGTGAAGTTAAAGGGGGCAGGACTGAAGCTTTCTTT.

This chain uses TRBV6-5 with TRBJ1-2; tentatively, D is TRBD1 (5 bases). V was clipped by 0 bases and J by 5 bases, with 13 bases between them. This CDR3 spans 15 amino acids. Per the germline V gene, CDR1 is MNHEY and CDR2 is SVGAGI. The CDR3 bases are TGTGCCAGCAGTTACTCGGTGGCGTCAGGGTATGGCTACACCTTC. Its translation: CASSYSVASGYGYTF.

CDR3 protein: CASSLRGQTNEKLFF. CDR3 nucleotide sequence: TGCGCCAGCAGCTTGAGGGGGCAGACTAATGAAAAACTGTTTTTT. The rearrangement links TRBV5-1 to TRBJ1-4; 7 positions match TRBD1. Germline CDR1 and CDR2: SGHRS and YFSETQ. V dropped 1 base and J dropped 2; count of bases not matched to a gene: 2. CDR3 length: 15 residues.

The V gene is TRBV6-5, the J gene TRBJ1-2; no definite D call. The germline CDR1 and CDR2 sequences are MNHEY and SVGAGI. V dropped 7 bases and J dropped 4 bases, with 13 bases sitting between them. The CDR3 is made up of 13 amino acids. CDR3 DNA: TGTGCCAGCACCTACGGACTGACCTATGGCTACACCTTC. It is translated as CASTYGLTYGYTF.

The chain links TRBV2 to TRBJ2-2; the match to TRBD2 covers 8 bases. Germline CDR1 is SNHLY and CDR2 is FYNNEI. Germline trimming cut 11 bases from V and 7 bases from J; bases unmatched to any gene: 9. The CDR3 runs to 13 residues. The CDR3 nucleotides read TGTGCCGGGATGGGGCTAGCGGGCGGGGAGCTGTTTTTT. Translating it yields CAGMGLAGGELFF.

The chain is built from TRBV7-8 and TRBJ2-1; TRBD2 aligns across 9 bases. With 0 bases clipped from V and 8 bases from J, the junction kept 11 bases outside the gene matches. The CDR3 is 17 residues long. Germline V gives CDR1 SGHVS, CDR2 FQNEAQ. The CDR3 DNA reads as TGTGCCAGCAGCTTAGCCCCCGCGGGGGGGCTCGGAGATGAGCAGTTCTTC. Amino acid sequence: CASSLAPAGGLGDEQFF.

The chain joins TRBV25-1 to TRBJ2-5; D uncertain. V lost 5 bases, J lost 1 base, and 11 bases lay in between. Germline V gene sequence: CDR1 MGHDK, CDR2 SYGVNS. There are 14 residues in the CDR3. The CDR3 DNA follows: TGTGCCAGCAGTCGACTGGAATCCCAAGAGACCCAGTACTTC. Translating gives CASSRLESQETQYF.

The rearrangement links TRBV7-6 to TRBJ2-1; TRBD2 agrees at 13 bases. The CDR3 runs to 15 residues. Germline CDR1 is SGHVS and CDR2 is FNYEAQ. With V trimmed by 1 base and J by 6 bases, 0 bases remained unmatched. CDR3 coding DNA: TGTGCCAGCAGCTTAGGGACTAGCGGGGGCAATGAGCAGTTCTTC. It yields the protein CASSLGTSGGNEQFF.

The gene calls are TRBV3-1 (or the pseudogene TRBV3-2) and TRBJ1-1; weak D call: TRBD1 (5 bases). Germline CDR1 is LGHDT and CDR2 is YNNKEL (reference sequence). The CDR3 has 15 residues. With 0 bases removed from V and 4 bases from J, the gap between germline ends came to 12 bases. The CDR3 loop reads CASSQESGGATEAFF. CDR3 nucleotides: TGTGCCAGCAGCCAAGAATCTGGAGGGGCCACTGAAGCTTTCTTT.

CDR3: CASNPQRGASTDTQYF. In nucleotides, the CDR3 is TGTGCCAGCAATCCTCAGCGGGGGGCTTCCACAGATACGCAGTATTTT. V is TRBV28 and J is TRBJ2-3; 9 bases map to TRBD2. Per germline, CDR1 MDHEN and CDR2 SYDVKM. The CDR3 spans 16 residues. V shed 7 bases and J 2 bases; nucleotides not matched to a gene: 10.

In DNA, the CDR3 is TGTGCCATCAGGACAGGGTTGGGCACTGAAGCTTTCTTT. It translates to CAIRTGLGTEAFF. The genes are TRBV10-3 and TRBJ1-1; 7 nucleotides agree with TRBD1. The trim removed 6 bases at V and 4 bases at J, leaving 5 bases unmatched. Germline V gene data show CDR1 as ENHRY and CDR2 as SYGVKD. The CDR3 contains 13 residues.